A single sample is the source of the 30 T cell receptor beta chains below, sequenced in a study of blood T cells in healthy people across ages (dated by TCRdb to about 2015). The library was built by means of 5' RACE. TCRdb records Illumina HiSeq 2500 as the sequencer. A second PCR of roughly 6 to 11 cycles was run with a J-beta primer mix and a sample-barcoded 5' primer. The public reads were quality trimmed at Q25 with fastp and then assembled into clones with MiXCR by TCRdb, keeping productive beta chains. Identical CDR3 proteins give one entry, which carries the most common genes and DNA. Recorded for this sample are about 630,000 distinct CDR3 sequences; roughly 21% of them occurred a single time. Roughly 3.6% of the sample rests with the top ten. The sequencing input was blood. These receptors were taken from a man in his sixties or seventies in good health.

This clonotype has just a few counts. J is TRBJ2-5 and V is TRBV29-1; D is ambiguous. The J call could be wrong; TRBJ2-1 is a better fit for the DNA end. CDR3 length equals 14 residues. Germline assignment: CDR1 SQVTM and CDR2 ANQGSEA. CDR3 nucleotides: TGCAGCGTTGAAAGTCCACCGGGTCGCAATGAGCAGTTCTTC. Translating gives CSVESPPGRNEQFF.

The chain employs TRBV30 and TRBJ2-7; perhaps TRBD1 as D (5 bases). This CDR3 is built from 12 residues. Germline V gene sequence: CDR1 GTSNPN, CDR2 SVGIG (reference sequence). V was cut by 2 bases and J by 6 bases, with 11 bases left in between. CDR3 nucleotides: TGTGCCTGGAGTCGGACACTTCCCGAGCAGTACTTC. Translated: CAWSRTLPEQYF.

The genes are TRBV4-1 and TRBJ2-5; 9 bases align to TRBD2. The CDR3 sequence is 18 residues long. J gave up 0 bases and V 1 base, and 9 bases lay outside the gene matches. CDR1 MGHRA and CDR2 YSYEKL come from the germline V gene. The CDR3 DNA reads TGCGCCAGCAGCCAAGCGGGGACTAGCTCTTTGTACCAAGAGACCCAGTACTTC. Its translation: CASSQAGTSSLYQETQYF.

This clonotype was seen a handful of times. The chain employs TRBV5-6 and TRBJ2-3; D gene ambiguous. The CDR3 is made up of 13 amino acids. Germline V gene data show CDR1 as SGHDT and CDR2 as YYEEEE. V shed 2 bases and J shed 2 bases, with 6 bases lying between them. In DNA form, the CDR3 reads TGTGCCAGCAGCTTCGGCGACACAGATACGCAGTATTTT. This gives the protein CASSFGDTDTQYF.

This clonotype was counted only a few times. Written as DNA, the CDR3 is TGTGCCAGCAGGGGGACTTCCAATGAGCAGTTCTTC. It encodes CASRGTSNEQFF. V and J are TRBV7-9 and TRBJ2-5; D possibly corresponds to TRBD2 (6 bases). The J call may be wrong; the DNA end is better matched by TRBJ2-1. This CDR3 is 12 amino acids long. CDR1 SEHNR and CDR2 FQNEAQ come from the germline V gene (reference sequence).

This clonotype was recorded at least ten times. The V call is TRBV12-3 or TRBV12-4, the J call TRBJ1-4; the match to TRBD1 covers 9 bases. V lost 1 base and J lost 8; bases outside the gene matches: 5. CDR3 length: 15 residues. For the CDR3, the DNA is TGTGCCAGCAGTTTAGTGGGACAGGGCCGCGAAAAACTGTTTTTT. Its protein product is CASSLVGQGREKLFF.

In DNA form, the CDR3 reads TGCGCCAGCAGCTTGTTGGCAGTTGGAACCGGGGAGCTGTTTTTT. Encoded protein: CASSLLAVGTGELFF. The rearrangement links TRBV5-1 to TRBJ2-2, with D hard to call. Germline-derived CDR1 and CDR2 are SGHRS and YFSETQ. The CDR3 loop spans 15 amino acids. Trimming stripped 1 base from V and 5 bases from J, with 12 bases between.

This clonotype was found once. The chain recombines TRBV7-2 with TRBJ2-5; 8 positions match TRBD1. In germline, CDR1 is SGHTA, CDR2 FQGNSA. This CDR3 comprises 16 residues. The junction had 11 bases not matched to a gene; V was cut back by 5 bases and J by 3 bases. The CDR3 reads CASSLRTGLRKETQYF. The CDR3 DNA is TGTGCCAGCAGCCTCCGGACAGGGCTGAGGAAAGAGACCCAGTACTTC.

Points on this clonotype: One end of the junction does not line up with germline, which may come from a read error. CDR3: CAGSLKTGRAGELFF. The CDR3 region has the DNA TGTGCCGGCAGCTTAAAGACAGGGAGGGCCGGGGAGCTGTTTTTT. The chain uses TRBV7-9 and TRBJ2-2, with D tentatively TRBD1 or TRBD2 (7 bases each). The CDR3 consists of 15 residues. CDR1 SEHNR and CDR2 FQNEAQ come from the germline V gene (reference sequence).

The rearrangement joins TRBV7-9 to TRBJ1-2; D remains unclear. This CDR3 comprises 12 residues. In germline, CDR1 is SEHNR, CDR2 FQNEAQ (reference sequence). Trimming left V 2 bases short and J 8 bases short, with 9 bases between. The CDR3 sequence: CASSLQRQGYTF. The CDR3 nucleotides are TGTGCCAGCAGCTTACAACGGCAAGGCTACACCTTC.

This chain links TRBV20-1 with TRBJ2-5; TRBD1 aligns across 9 bases. This CDR3 has 19 amino acids. J was trimmed by 0 bases and V by 0 bases; bases with no gene match: 14. Per the germline V gene, CDR1 is DFQATT and CDR2 is SNEGSKA (reference sequence). CDR3 coding DNA: TGCAGTGCTAGAGATGGGGGAAGACAGGGGGTATTATACCAAGAGACCCAGTACTTC. This codes for CSARDGGRQGVLYQETQYF.

This clonotype was counted a few times. The junction departs from germline at one end; a sequencing error may be responsible. V gene TRBV20-1 combines with J gene TRBJ1-4, with TRBD1 matching 8 bases. Germline V gives CDR1 DFQATT, CDR2 SNEGSKA (reference sequence). The CDR3 length is 15 residues. The CDR3 spells CSARDPGTGDEKPFF. CDR3 nucleotides: TGCAGTGCTAGAGACCCAGGGACAGGAGATGAAAAACCGTTTTTT.

The chain joins TRBV12-3 or TRBV12-4 to TRBJ2-5; 13 bases align to TRBD2. The end of the DNA fits TRBJ2-7 better, so the J call may be wrong. CDR3 length: 15 amino acids. CDR3 residues: CASSRGLAGNYEQYF. In nucleotides, the CDR3 is TGTGCCAGCAGTAGGGGACTAGCGGGAAACTACGAGCAGTACTTC.

This clonotype came up a few times. V is TRBV7-2 and J is TRBJ1-5, with TRBD1 as a possible D gene (6 bases). The CDR3 runs 14 residues. V lost 4 bases to trimming and J lost 6 bases, with 13 bases between them. Per the germline V gene, CDR1 is SGHTA and CDR2 is FQGNSA. In DNA form, the CDR3 reads TGTGCCAGCAGCTATTGGGACATTGGTCAGCCCCAGCATTTT. As protein: CASSYWDIGQPQHF. Variable domain in full (rest from reference TRBV7-2 and TRBJ1-5): GAGVSQSPSNKVTEKGKDVELRCDPISGHTALYWYRQSLGQGLEFLIYFQGNSAPDKSGLPSDRFSAERTGGSVSTLTIQRTQQEDSAVYLCASSYWDIGQPQHFGDGTRLSIL.

This clonotype has more than one count but fewer than ten. The gene calls are TRBV30 and TRBJ2-3, with 10 bases lining up with TRBD2. This CDR3 is 16 amino acids long. Germline CDR1 GTSNPN, CDR2 SVGIG (reference sequence). V was clipped by 3 bases and J by 3 bases; unmatched bases: 9. The CDR3 spells CAWRPTSGMVTDTQYF. The CDR3 DNA reads TGTGCCTGGAGACCAACTAGCGGGATGGTAACAGATACGCAGTATTTT.

This clonotype showed up just a few times. The V call is TRBV9, the J call TRBJ2-3; maybe TRBD2 (6 bases). Germline V lookup: CDR1 SGDLS, CDR2 YYNGEE. V was cut by 2 bases and J by 4 bases, with 14 bases left in between. The CDR3 runs 15 residues. This CDR3 is CASSVPRGNADTQYF. CDR3 DNA: TGTGCCAGCAGCGTCCCTCGCGGGAACGCAGATACGCAGTATTTT.

The rearrangement uses TRBV4-2 and TRBJ1-2; D may be TRBD1 (6 bases). In germline, CDR1 is LGHNA, CDR2 YNFKEQ. Trimming cost V 0 bases and J 8 bases, with 13 bases left between them. There are 14 residues in the CDR3. The CDR3 DNA is TGTGCCAGCAGCCAAGATTTGGGGGGCCGGGGCTACACCTTC. It specifies CASSQDLGGRGYTF.

This clonotype was recorded a few times. This CDR3 is CASSLALSGARTEAFF. The CDR3 DNA reads TGTGCCAGCAGCTTAGCACTTTCCGGTGCGAGGACTGAAGCTTTCTTT. The chain combines TRBV7-8 with TRBJ1-1, with unresolved D. The CDR3 spans 16 residues. Germline values: CDR1 SGHVS, CDR2 FQNEAQ. V was pared by 0 bases and J by 5 bases, with 16 bases between.

This chain uses TRBV7-8 with TRBJ2-1, with D possibly matching TRBD1 (6 bases). The J call may be mistaken, given a closer DNA end match to TRBJ2-7. The CDR3 is 15 residues long. The V gene's germline CDR1 is SGHVS and CDR2 FQNEAQ. This chain's CDR3 is CASSPPGHNSYEQYV. The CDR3 bases are TGTGCCAGCAGCCCCCCGGGACACAACTCCTACGAGCAGTACGTC.

This clonotype was seen a handful of times. This chain connects TRBV3-1 to TRBJ2-5; D is uncertain. Germline V CDR1 and CDR2: LGHDT, YNNKEL (reference sequence). There are 13 residues in the CDR3. V lost 1 base and J lost 5, with 8 bases in between. The CDR3 region is CASSQGDWETQYF. The CDR3 nucleotides read TGTGCCAGCAGCCAAGGGGATTGGGAGACCCAGTACTTC.

This CDR3 is CASRHRTSGHNEQFF. The CDR3 nucleotides read TGTGCCAGCAGGCACCGGACTAGCGGTCACAATGAGCAGTTCTTC. This sequence joins TRBV12-3 or TRBV12-4 and TRBJ2-1, with 10 bases that match TRBD2. The CDR3 runs to 15 residues. J lost 5 bases, V lost 6 bases, and 7 bases had no gene match.

The chain is built from TRBV5-1 and TRBJ2-5, with 9 nucleotides matching TRBD2. This CDR3 contains 17 residues. The J segment lost 2 bases and the V segment lost 6 bases, leaving 14 bases of the junction unmatched. CDR1 and CDR2 from the germline V gene are SGHRS and YFSETQ. CDR3 loop: CASKSTLASGDQETQYF. The CDR3 region has the DNA TGCGCCAGCAAATCAACGTTAGCTAGCGGGGATCAAGAGACCCAGTACTTC.

The DNA of the CDR3 is TGTGCCAGCAGCCACTCTAGCGGGACCTACGAGCAGTACTTC. This sequence encodes CASSHSSGTYEQYF. The chain uses TRBV3-1 and TRBJ2-7; the match to TRBD2 covers 9 bases. This CDR3 region has 14 residues. Germline lookup yields CDR1 LGHDT and CDR2 YNNKEL (reference sequence). The junction had 2 bases not matched to a gene; V was cut back by 3 bases and J by 2 bases.

This chain uses TRBV11-2 with TRBJ2-1, with D possibly matching TRBD2 (5 bases). The CDR3 contains 12 residues. V dropped 8 bases and J dropped 3 bases, with 8 bases sitting between them. CDR1 is SGHAT, CDR2 FQNNGV, per germline. CDR3 loop: CASLDFYNEQFF. CDR3 nucleotide sequence: TGTGCCAGCTTGGACTTCTACAATGAGCAGTTCTTC.

In this sample, this clonotype turned up once. The CDR3 carries no conserved terminal phenylalanine or tryptophan, so it likely arises from a read error. The chain employs TRBV5-1 and TRBJ2-5; 7 positions match TRBD1. V lost 5 bases and J lost 4; bases outside the gene matches: 8. This CDR3 is built from 14 residues. Germline V CDR1 and CDR2: SGHRS, YFSETQ. CDR3 sequence: CASRPGQLTETQYS. As DNA, the CDR3 is TGCGCCAGCAGACCGGGACAGCTAACAGAGACCCAGTACTCC.

The V gene is TRBV6-2 or TRBV6-3, the J gene TRBJ2-2, with TRBD1 matching 7 bases. V trimming: 6 bases; J trimming: 5 bases; junction bases outside the gene matches: 9. Germline CDR1 MNHEY, CDR2 SVGEGT. CDR3 length: 15 amino acids. The CDR3 sequence is CASSSGTVGTGELFF. In nucleotides, the CDR3 is TGTGCCAGCAGCTCCGGGACAGTCGGTACCGGGGAGCTGTTTTTT.

There are a few counts of this clonotype. The chain is built from TRBV27 and TRBJ1-2; 9 bases line up with TRBD1. The CDR3 runs 15 residues. The germline V gene has CDR1 MNHEY and CDR2 SMNVEV (reference sequence). The ends lost 4 bases at V and 4 bases at J; junction bases unmatched: 7. The CDR3 reads CASSSGQGFVYGYTF. CDR3 DNA sequence: TGTGCCAGCAGTTCAGGACAGGGGTTCGTCTATGGCTACACCTTC.

This chain connects TRBV12-5 to TRBJ1-1; D is undetermined. The V gene's germline CDR1 is LGHNT and CDR2 FRNRAP. The V and J ends lost 5 bases and 0 bases respectively, with 4 bases between them. The CDR3 loop spans 12 amino acids. Here the CDR3 reads CASGVMNTEAFF. CDR3 sequence (DNA): TGTGCTAGTGGTGTCATGAACACTGAAGCTTTCTTT.

V and J are TRBV30 and TRBJ2-7, with D perhaps TRBD1 or TRBD2 (5 bases each). Germline CDR1 GTSNPN, CDR2 SVGIG (reference sequence). Trimming left V 3 bases short and J 5 bases short, with 17 bases between. The CDR3 has 14 amino acids. This CDR3 reads CAWSEGREINEQYF. The CDR3 bases are TGTGCCTGGAGCGAGGGACGGGAAATAAACGAGCAGTACTTC.

The chain couples TRBV2 to TRBJ2-2; 8 bases fit TRBD1. Trimming at V came to 9 bases and at J to 6 bases, leaving 3 bases not matched to a gene. The length of the CDR3 is 12 residues. Germline V lookup: CDR1 SNHLY, CDR2 FYNNEI. DNA for the CDR3: TGTGCCAGGGGACAGGCGGCCGGGGAGCTGTTTTTT. Its translation is CARGQAAGELFF. The variable domain in full, completed from reference TRBV2 and TRBJ2-2, reads EPEVTQTPSHQVTQMGQEVILRCVPISNHLYFYWYRQILGQKVEFLVSFYNNEISEKSEIFDDQFSVERPDGSNFTLKIRSTKLEDSAMYFCARGQAAGELFFGEGSRLTVL.